These 20 T cell receptor beta chains originate from one sample sequenced in a study of T cells after yellow fever vaccination. TCRdb reprocessed the 5' RACE reads with MiXCR, giving one entry per CDR3 protein. The sample carries under 150,000 distinct CDR3 sequences, 7% to 9% recorded once. This sample comprised CD4+ T cells sorted from PBMCs, obtained 5 days after the yellow fever booster vaccination. The receptors were gathered from a man aged 25 to 40 who received the YFV17D yellow fever vaccine.

The sample holds many counts of this clonotype. The genes are TRBV7-2 and TRBJ2-7, with 7 bases that match TRBD2. The CDR3 sequence is 14 residues long. V lost 3 bases, J lost 4 bases, and 6 bases stayed unmatched. The germline V gene has CDR1 SGHTA and CDR2 FQGNSA. As DNA, the CDR3 is TGTGCCAGCAGCTTCCGCGGGAGCGAGTACGAGCAGTACTTC. It is translated as CASSFRGSEYEQYF.

This clonotype has more than one count but fewer than ten. This chain connects TRBV7-2 to TRBJ1-3; the D is unclear. V was shortened by 6 bases and J by 0 bases, with 15 bases between the two germline ends. Germline CDR1 is SGHTA and CDR2 is FQGNSA. The length of the CDR3 is 16 residues. This CDR3 reads CASRLFTGFSGNTIYF. The DNA of the CDR3 is TGTGCCAGCAGACTCTTCACCGGGTTCTCTGGAAACACCATATATTTT. Drawing the rest from reference TRBV7-2 and TRBJ1-3, the complete variable domain is GAGVSQSPSNKVTEKGKDVELRCDPISGHTALYWYRQSLGQGLEFLIYFQGNSAPDKSGLPSDRFSAERTGGSVSTLTIQRTQQEDSAVYLCASRLFTGFSGNTIYFGEGSWLTVV.

This clonotype was observed at least ten times. The chain employs TRBV5-1 and TRBJ2-7; weak D call: TRBD2 (6 bases). CDR3 length: 15 residues. Germline lookup yields CDR1 SGHRS and CDR2 YFSETQ. V was shortened by 0 bases and J by 3 bases, with 13 bases between the two germline ends. CDR3 sequence: CASSLGRGDFYEQYF. The DNA for the CDR3 is TGCGCCAGCAGCTTGGGGCGGGGAGACTTCTACGAGCAGTACTTC.

This clonotype was counted at least ten times. This chain's CDR3 is CAISVGKADTQYF. The CDR3 DNA reads TGTGCCATCAGTGTGGGAAAGGCAGATACGCAGTATTTT. The chain combines TRBV10-3 with TRBJ2-3; D is undetermined. V lost 4 bases to trimming and J lost 4 bases, with 9 bases between them. Per germline, CDR1 ENHRY and CDR2 SYGVKD. The CDR3 is 13 residues long.

The chain joins TRBV23-1 to TRBJ2-2; 7 bases agree with TRBD2. TRBV23-1 is known as an ORF, though its function is uncertain. V lost 0 bases to trimming and J lost 0 bases; unmatched junction nucleotides: 7. The CDR3 length is 18 residues. This chain's CDR3 is CASSQSTPSGTNTGELFF. The CDR3 nucleotides are TGCGCCAGCAGTCAATCGACGCCTAGCGGTACGAACACCGGGGAGCTGTTTTTT.

Concerning this clonotype itself: A much more abundant neighbour one base away suggests this may be a read error. The V and J genes are TRBV7-3 and TRBJ2-1, with 8 bases fitting TRBD1. CDR1 SGHTA and CDR2 FQGTGA come from the germline V gene. The CDR3 is 15 residues long. V trimming: 6 bases; J trimming: 6 bases; junction bases outside the gene matches: 10. CDR3 loop: CASSSPATGVNEQFF. CDR3 bases: TGTGCCAGCAGTTCCCCCGCGACAGGGGTCAATGAGCAGTTCTTC.

In its sample, this clonotype was seen many times. The rearrangement uses TRBV30 and TRBJ2-7; 7 bases fit TRBD1. The CDR3 totals 14 residues. V trimming: 7 bases; J trimming: 5 bases; junction bases outside the gene matches: 14. Germline CDR1 and CDR2: GTSNPN and SVGIG (reference sequence). The CDR3 region is CAYFGQAKGNEQYF. CDR3 nucleotide sequence: TGTGCCTATTTCGGACAGGCAAAAGGGAACGAGCAGTACTTC. Combining the CDR3 with reference TRBV30 and TRBJ2-7 gives the whole variable domain SQTIHQWPATLVQPVGSPLSLECTVEGTSNPNLYWYRQAAGRGLQLLFYSVGIGQISSEVPQNLSASRPQDRQFILSSKKLLLSDSGFYLCAYFGQAKGNEQYFGPGTRLTVT.

This clonotype was observed many times. The V call is TRBV3-1, the J call TRBJ2-7; D call uncertain. The CDR3 runs to 12 residues. V was cut by 0 bases and J by 7 bases, with 7 bases left in between. CDR1 is LGHDT and CDR2 is YNNKEL in the germline V gene (reference sequence). Here the CDR3 reads CASSQEGREQYF. CDR3 sequence (DNA): TGTGCCAGCAGCCAAGAAGGGCGTGAGCAGTACTTC.

This clonotype was found many times. The rearrangement joins TRBV2 to TRBJ2-3; D is perhaps TRBD2 (7 bases). The CDR3 loop spans 16 amino acids. Deletions cut 7 bases from V and 0 bases from J, with 17 bases between. In germline, CDR1 is SNHLY, CDR2 FYNNEI. The CDR3, as DNA: TGTGCCAGCACTCCCCGGGGGCGGGAGAGCACAGATACGCAGTATTTT. Translation gives CASTPRGRESTDTQYF.

In its sample, this clonotype was seen many times. The chain couples TRBV5-1 to TRBJ2-3; the match to TRBD2 covers 14 bases. Germline V gives CDR1 SGHRS, CDR2 YFSETQ. CDR3 size: 17 residues. J was trimmed by 2 bases and V by 2 bases; bases with no gene match: 4. The chain's CDR3 is CASSFGLAGGTTDTQYF. The CDR3 coding sequence is TGCGCCAGCAGCTTCGGACTAGCGGGAGGTACCACAGATACGCAGTATTTT.

This clonotype was counted ten times or more. The V gene is TRBV2, the J gene TRBJ2-1; D unclear. In germline, CDR1 is SNHLY, CDR2 FYNNEI. V shed 5 bases and J shed 7 bases, with 15 bases lying between them. The CDR3 is 14 amino acids. The CDR3 loop is CASSQNPTWNEQFF. CDR3 coding DNA: TGTGCCAGCAGTCAGAATCCCACCTGGAATGAGCAGTTCTTC.

There are many counts of this clonotype. The chain is built from TRBV7-2 and TRBJ2-5, with D tentatively TRBD2 (6 bases). The germline CDR1 and CDR2 sequences are SGHTA and FQGNSA. The length of the CDR3 is 14 residues. V was pared by 1 base and J by 5 bases, with 11 bases between. The CDR3 DNA is TGTGCCAGCAGCTTAGTTGGAGGAGGGGAGACCCAGTACTTC. Residues: CASSLVGGGETQYF.

This clonotype was recorded many times. This sequence joins TRBV20-1 and TRBJ2-1, with D possibly being TRBD2 (5 bases). This CDR3 has 15 residues. The germline CDR1 and CDR2 sequences are DFQATT and SNEGSKA (reference sequence). Trimming left V 5 bases short and J 5 bases short, with 19 bases between. The CDR3 bases are TGCAGTGCTTACCATACTAGTCACAACGACAATGAGCAGTTCTTC. Its translation is CSAYHTSHNDNEQFF.

This clonotype was observed many times. This chain joins TRBV6-1 and TRBJ2-3; D gene uncertain. The germline V and J ends were trimmed by 6 bases and 5 bases, with 18 bases remaining between them. The germline gives CDR1 MNHNS, CDR2 SASEGT. The CDR3 covers 15 residues. This CDR3 is CASRDDGLRGDTQYF. The CDR3 DNA reads TGTGCCAGCAGAGACGACGGCCTCAGAGGAGATACGCAGTATTTT.

This clonotype was seen ten or more times. V gene TRBV6-5 combines with J gene TRBJ1-1; D not certain. Trimming took off 4 bases at V and 4 bases at J, with 10 bases between the two ends. Germline V gene data show CDR1 as MNHEY and CDR2 as SVGAGI. This CDR3 contains 13 residues. The CDR3 nucleotides read TGTGCCAGCAGTTTAAGGGAAGGCACTGAAGCTTTCTTT. Translating gives CASSLREGTEAFF.

This clonotype came up a few times. The rearrangement uses TRBV5-1 and TRBJ2-1, with 9 bases matching TRBD2. The CDR3 runs 15 residues. The ends lost 1 base at V and 4 bases at J; junction bases unmatched: 3. From germline, CDR1 is SGHRS and CDR2 YFSETQ. This chain's CDR3 is CASSLMAGGYNEQFF. The CDR3 region has the DNA TGCGCCAGCAGCTTGATGGCGGGAGGGTACAATGAGCAGTTCTTC.

This clonotype was picked up many times. The J gene is TRBJ2-4, the V gene TRBV11-2; perhaps TRBD2 as D (6 bases). Germline V gene data show CDR1 as SGHAT and CDR2 as FQNNGV. The ends were cut back, 5 bases at V and 3 bases at J, with 20 bases in the middle. The CDR3 spans 17 residues. Here the CDR3 DNA reads TGTGCCAGCAGCCCCGGGGGATGGGGTACCGGCAAAAACATTCAGTACTTC. Residues: CASSPGGWGTGKNIQYF.

The chain has TRBV29-1 and TRBJ2-4; the match to TRBD1 covers 7 bases. Germline CDR1 SQVTM, CDR2 ANQGSEA. The CDR3 has 14 residues. V trimming: 5 bases; J trimming: 6 bases; junction bases outside the gene matches: 10. The CDR3 DNA reads TGCAGCGTTCTTGGGACAGCTAAGGGAAACATTCAGTACTTC. It specifies CSVLGTAKGNIQYF.

This clonotype showed up many times. This chain uses TRBV10-3 with TRBJ2-1; D unresolved. V was cut by 4 bases and J by 5 bases, with 9 bases left in between. Germline V gene data show CDR1 as ENHRY and CDR2 as SYGVKD. The CDR3 is 13 residues long. This CDR3 reads CAISGRADNEQFF. The CDR3 DNA follows: TGTGCCATCAGTGGTAGGGCGGACAATGAGCAGTTCTTC.

The table lists this clonotype with many counts. The chain couples TRBV25-1 to TRBJ1-2; unclear D gene. The CDR3 spans 12 residues. The germline V gene has CDR1 MGHDK and CDR2 SYGVNS. With 3 bases removed from V and 6 bases from J, the gap between germline ends came to 8 bases. CDR3 residues: CASSELTHGYTF. Written as DNA, the CDR3 is TGTGCCAGCAGTGAGCTGACACATGGCTACACCTTC.